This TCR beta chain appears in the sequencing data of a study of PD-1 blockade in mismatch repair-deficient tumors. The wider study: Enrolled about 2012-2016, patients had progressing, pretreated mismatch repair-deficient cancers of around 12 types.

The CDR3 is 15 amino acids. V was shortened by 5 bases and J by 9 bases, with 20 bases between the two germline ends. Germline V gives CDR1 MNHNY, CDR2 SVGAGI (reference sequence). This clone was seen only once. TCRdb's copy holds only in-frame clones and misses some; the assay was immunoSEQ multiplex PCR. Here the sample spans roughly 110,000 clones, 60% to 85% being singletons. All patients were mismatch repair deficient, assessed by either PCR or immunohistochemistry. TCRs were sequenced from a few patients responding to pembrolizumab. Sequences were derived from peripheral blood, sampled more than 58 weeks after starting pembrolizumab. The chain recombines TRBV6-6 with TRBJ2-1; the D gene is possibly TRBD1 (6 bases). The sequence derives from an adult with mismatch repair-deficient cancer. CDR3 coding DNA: TGTGCCAGCAGTAAACCCGGGCCCTTAGGGGGTGAGCAGTTCTTC. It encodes CASSKPGPLGGEQFF.